Listed below are T cell receptor beta chains from one sample, sequenced in a study of CD8 T cells in ankylosing spondylitis. TCRdb called the 5' RACE reads again in MiXCR, with one record for every CDR3 protein. The sample gives 120,000 to 150,000 distinct CDR3 sequences, 7% to 10% of which show up once; 6% to 9.5% is in the top ten. Material: synovial fluid, either unsorted or a sorted T cell fraction (not recorded which). These receptor sequences come from a male donor with ankylosing spondylitis. CDR3s include the opening cysteine and the closing phenylalanine or tryptophan. A D gene is named only where the DNA matches it firmly. A clone size is listed for some rows: how often the clone was seen (once, few, many), or a class if it is expanded.

j_gene,abundance,v_gene,d_gene,CDR3nt,CDR3aa
TRBJ2-7,medium-sized,TRBV7-2,TRBD1,TGTGCCAGCAGCTTGACAGGGGCCCGAACTAGCTCCTACGAGCAGTACTTC,CASSLTGARTSSYEQYF
TRBJ2-3,.,TRBV9,.,TGTGCCAGCAGCGTAGCCCAAGGCTTCACAGATACGCAGTATTTT,CASSVAQGFTDTQYF
TRBJ1-1,few,TRBV20-1,.,TGCAGTGCTAGAGATGTCGGGGGGCGATGGAACACTGAAGCTTTCTTT,CSARDVGGRWNTEAFF
TRBJ2-7,many,TRBV5-1,.,TGCGCCAGCAGCTCTGCAGGACAATTCTACGAGCAGTACTTC,CASSSAGQFYEQYF
TRBJ2-5,few,TRBV20-1,TRBD2,TGCAGTGTAGGGACTAGCGCAGAGACCCAGTACTTC,CSVGTSAETQYF
TRBJ1-1,few,TRBV7-2,.,TGTGCCAGCAGCTTAATTAGGGGTATTAGCACTGAAGCTTTCTTT,CASSLIRGISTEAFF
TRBJ2-7,many,TRBV12-3/TRBV12-4,.,TGTGCCAGCAGTTTGCAGGGCTCCTACGAGCAGTACTTC,CASSLQGSYEQYF
TRBJ1-2,few,TRBV7-9,.,TGTGCCAGCAGCTTAGTTGGGACGGTCGGCTACACCTTC,CASSLVGTVGYTF
TRBJ2-5,few,TRBV5-1,.,TGCGCCAGCAGCTTGGTTTTTAGCCAAGAGACCCAGTACTTC,CASSLVFSQETQYF
TRBJ1-6,many,TRBV7-8,.,TGTGCCAGCAGCGCAAGGGACCTGAATAATTCACCCCTCCACTTT,CASSARDLNNSPLHF
TRBJ2-7,many,TRBV29-1,.,TGCAGCGTTGATGGTCTGGGGGGCACAAGGGAGCAGTACTTC,CSVDGLGGTREQYF
TRBJ2-1,many,TRBV20-1,.,TGCAGTGCTAGAGATCCGCGAACCCGGGTGAATGAGCAGTTCTTC,CSARDPRTRVNEQFF
TRBJ2-7,.,TRBV18,.,TGTGCCAGCTCACCAAGTGAGAACTACGAGCAGTACTTC,CASSPSENYEQYF
TRBJ1-4,many,TRBV4-2,.,TGTGCCAGCAGCCCGGGGACCTCCGGGGGTACCTCTAATGAAAAACTGTTTTTT,CASSPGTSGGTSNEKLFF
TRBJ2-7,.,TRBV20-1,TRBD2,TGCAGTGCTAGACGGCGGGGGGGCGGGCCGAGAACCTACGAGCAGTACTTC,CSARRRGGGPRTYEQYF
TRBJ1-1,many,TRBV12-3/TRBV12-4,.,TGTGCCAGCAGTCCAACGGGGATGAACACTGAAGCTTTCTTT,CASSPTGMNTEAFF
TRBJ1-2,.,TRBV20-1,.,TGCAGTGCGGAGGAACAGAGCTATGGCTACACCTTC,CSAEEQSYGYTF
TRBJ2-1,few,TRBV2,.,TGTGCCAGCAACCTAGCGACCACATCCGATGAGCAGTTCTTC,CASNLATTSDEQFF
TRBJ2-2,many,TRBV11-2,TRBD1,TGTGCCAGCAGCTTTTTCCCTCCGGGACAGGGTCTCGTTAAGGCCGGGGAGCTGTTTTTT,CASSFFPPGQGLVKAGELFF
TRBJ2-5,many,TRBV10-3,.,TGTGCCATCAGCGAGTCCCTATCAGGTTTACAAGAGACCCAGTACTTC,CAISESLSGLQETQYF
TRBJ2-5,.,TRBV5-1,.,TGCGCCAGCAGCTTGGCCCCGGACGGCGAGACCCAGTACTTC,CASSLAPDGETQYF
TRBJ1-1,many,TRBV28,TRBD1,TGTGCCAGCAAGGGACAGCTAACTTTCTTT,CASKGQLTFF
TRBJ2-1,many,TRBV5-5,TRBD1,TGTGCCAGCAGCTCCCTCCCGGGACAGGGGGTTGGGTTCTTC,CASSSLPGQGVGFF
TRBJ1-2,many,TRBV7-2,TRBD1,TGTGCCAGCAGCTATGAGGGGGCAGGAGGCTACACCTTC,CASSYEGAGGYTF
TRBJ2-1,few,TRBV5-1,.,TGCGCCAGCAGCTTGGTAGACACTTCCTACAATGAGCAGTTCTTC,CASSLVDTSYNEQFF
TRBJ2-1,.,TRBV11-3,.,TGTGCCAGCAGCCCCCAAACCTCCTACAATGAGCAGTTCTTC,CASSPQTSYNEQFF
TRBJ2-7,many,TRBV20-1,.,TGCAGTGCTAGAGAGGGTATCCGAACCTACGAGCAGTACTTC,CSAREGIRTYEQYF
TRBJ1-1,.,TRBV7-2,.,TGTGCCAGCAGCTTAAGTGGGGGTGCTGAAGCTTTCTTT,CASSLSGGAEAFF
TRBJ2-7,many,TRBV7-2,TRBD1,TGTGCCAGCAGCCCCCAGACAGGGATTGGCCACGAGCAGTACTTC,CASSPQTGIGHEQYF
TRBJ2-1,.,TRBV6-2/TRBV6-3,TRBD1,TGTGCCAGCAGTTTAGGACAGGGCGTGGATGAGCAGTTCTTC,CASSLGQGVDEQFF
TRBJ2-3,few,TRBV6-1,TRBD2,TGTGCCAGCGCGGCCTCTGGGAGGGGAATAGATACGCAGTATTTT,CASAASGRGIDTQYF
TRBJ2-7,few,TRBV12-5,.,TGTGCTAGTGGTTTGTGGGGGTACGAGCAGTACTTC,CASGLWGYEQYF
TRBJ2-7,many,TRBV7-2,TRBD2,TGTGCCAGCAGCTTAGCGAGTACTAGCGGGAGCTACGAGCAGTACTTC,CASSLASTSGSYEQYF
TRBJ2-3,many,TRBV27,TRBD2,TGTGCCAGCAGTTTATGGCTAGCGGCCACAGATACGCAGTATTTT,CASSLWLAATDTQYF
TRBJ2-7,many,TRBV7-2,.,TGTGCCAGCAGCTTTAGACGGGAGAGCTCCTACGAGCAGTACTTC,CASSFRRESSYEQYF
TRBJ1-1,many,TRBV7-2,.,TGTGCCAGCAGCTCCAGGGCTGGGGACACTGAAGCTTTCTTT,CASSSRAGDTEAFF
TRBJ2-2,few,TRBV15,.,TGTGCCACCAGCAGAGGGGTTTTAAAGGCCAACACCGGGGAGCTGTTTTTT,CATSRGVLKANTGELFF
TRBJ2-6,few,TRBV5-1,.,TGCGCCAGCAGCCGGGACGGTGATCCATCTGGGGCCAACGTCCTGACTTTC,CASSRDGDPSGANVLTF
TRBJ1-2,few,TRBV20-1,.,TGCAGTGCTAGAGATGACACTAACTATGGCTACACCTTC,CSARDDTNYGYTF